In its sample, the clone carrying this T cell receptor beta chain was seen a few times. This table comes from immunoSEQ multiplex PCR, and its TCRdb copy is limited to in-frame clones, with some not included. Of 120,000 to 150,000 clones in the sample, roughly 89% were seen once. This sample was taken from a study of blood T cell repertoires in COVID-19. This CDR3 comprises 15 residues. Trimming removed 6 bases at V and 1 base at J, with 13 bases between. Germline V lookup: CDR1 LNHDA, CDR2 SQIVND (reference sequence). This sequence was found in a woman aged 45-65 years with acute or convalescent COVID-19. Sequencing was performed on peripheral blood. This chain uses TRBV19 with TRBJ1-5; D possibly corresponds to TRBD1 (5 bases). CDR3 nucleotides: TGTGCCAGTAGGGGAGGGACTCGGAGCAATCAGCCCCAGCATTTT. Residues: CASRGGTRSNQPQHF.